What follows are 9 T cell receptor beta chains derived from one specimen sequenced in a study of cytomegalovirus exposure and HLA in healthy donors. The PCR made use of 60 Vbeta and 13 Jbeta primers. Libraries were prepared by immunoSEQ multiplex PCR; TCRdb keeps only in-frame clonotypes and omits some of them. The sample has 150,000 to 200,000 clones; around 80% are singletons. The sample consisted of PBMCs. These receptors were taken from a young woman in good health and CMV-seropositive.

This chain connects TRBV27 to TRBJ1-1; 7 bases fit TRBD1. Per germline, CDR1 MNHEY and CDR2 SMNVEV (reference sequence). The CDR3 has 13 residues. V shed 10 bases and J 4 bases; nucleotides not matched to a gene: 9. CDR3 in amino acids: CATKGGEGTEAFF. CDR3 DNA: TGTGCCACTAAAGGGGGCGAGGGCACTGAAGCTTTCTTT.

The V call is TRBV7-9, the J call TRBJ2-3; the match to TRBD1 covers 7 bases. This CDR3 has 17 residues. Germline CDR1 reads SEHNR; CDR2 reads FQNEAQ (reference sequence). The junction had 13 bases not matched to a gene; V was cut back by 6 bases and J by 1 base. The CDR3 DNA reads TGTGCCAGCAGTCTAAGACAGGGCCGATCAGGCACAGATACGCAGTATTTT. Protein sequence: CASSLRQGRSGTDTQYF.

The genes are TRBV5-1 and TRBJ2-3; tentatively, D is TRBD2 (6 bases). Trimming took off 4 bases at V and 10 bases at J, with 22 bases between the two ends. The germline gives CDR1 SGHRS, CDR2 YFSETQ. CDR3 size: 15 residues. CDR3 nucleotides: TGCGCCAGCAGCACGATAGCCATGGAGGGGATAGCGCAGTATTTT. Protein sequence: CASSTIAMEGIAQYF.

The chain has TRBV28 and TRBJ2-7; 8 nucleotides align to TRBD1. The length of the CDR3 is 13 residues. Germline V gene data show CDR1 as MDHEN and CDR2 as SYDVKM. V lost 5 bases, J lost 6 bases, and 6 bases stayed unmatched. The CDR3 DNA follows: TGTGCCAGCAGTCCCCAGACAGGGGCCGAGCAGTACTTC. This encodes CASSPQTGAEQYF.

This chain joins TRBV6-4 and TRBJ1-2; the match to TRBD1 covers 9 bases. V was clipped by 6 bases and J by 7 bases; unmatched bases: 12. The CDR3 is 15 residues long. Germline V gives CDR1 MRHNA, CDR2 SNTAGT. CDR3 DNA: TGTGCCAGCAGCCTTTATGGGACAGGGTCGGGTGGCTACACCTTC. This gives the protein CASSLYGTGSGGYTF.

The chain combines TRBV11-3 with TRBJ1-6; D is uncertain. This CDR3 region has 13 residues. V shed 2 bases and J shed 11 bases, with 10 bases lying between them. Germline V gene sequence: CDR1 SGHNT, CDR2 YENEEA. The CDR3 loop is CASSLQFETPLHF. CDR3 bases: TGTGCCAGCAGCTTACAATTTGAGACACCCCTCCACTTT.

The CDR3 loop is CAISEGQGTYEQYF. CDR3 in DNA: TGTGCCATCAGTGAGGGACAGGGAACCTACGAGCAGTACTTC. The genes are TRBV10-3 and TRBJ2-7; the match to TRBD1 covers 8 bases. The germline gives CDR1 ENHRY, CDR2 SYGVKD. This CDR3 has 14 residues. V lost 2 bases and J lost 2; bases outside the gene matches: 2.

CDR3 sequence (DNA): TGTGCCAGCAGCTTAGCCAGGGGGCCCGTTGAGCAGTTCTTC. Translated, it gives CASSLARGPVEQFF. The chain recombines TRBV11-1 with TRBJ2-1; 8 nucleotides align to TRBD1. Unmatched junction bases numbered 4, after V lost 0 bases and J lost 9 bases. Germline V gene data show CDR1 as SGHAT and CDR2 as FQDESV (reference sequence). The CDR3 has 14 amino acids. The variable domain in full, completed from reference TRBV11-1 and TRBJ2-1, reads EAEVAQSPRYKITEKSQAVAFWCDPISGHATLYWYRQILGQGPELLVQFQDESVVDDSQLPKDRFSAERLKGVDSTLKIQPAELGDSAMYLCASSLARGPVEQFFGPGTRLTVL.

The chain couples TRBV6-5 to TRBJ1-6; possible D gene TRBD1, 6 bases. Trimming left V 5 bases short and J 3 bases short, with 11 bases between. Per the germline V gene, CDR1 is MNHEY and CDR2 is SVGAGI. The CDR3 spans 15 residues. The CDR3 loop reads CASSPGTYYNSPLHF. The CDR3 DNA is TGTGCCAGCAGTCCTGGGACATACTATAATTCACCCCTCCACTTT.